These 5 T cell receptor beta chains were all obtained from the same sample, sequenced in a study of cytomegalovirus exposure and HLA in healthy donors. The primer mix had 60 Vbeta and 13 Jbeta primers. Using immunoSEQ multiplex PCR, the repertoire was profiled, and TCRdb retains in-frame clones only, with some absent. The data show 150,000 to 200,000 clones, over 70% seen once. Sequenced input: PBMCs. Receptor source: a man aged 18 to 30 in good health and CMV-seronegative.

The rearrangement links TRBV6-5 to TRBJ2-7, with 9 bases matching TRBD1. This CDR3 comprises 13 residues. Per the germline V gene, CDR1 is MNHEY and CDR2 is SVGAGI. With V trimmed by 4 bases and J by 5 bases, 3 bases remained unmatched. CDR3 sequence: CASSWDRADEQYF. Written as DNA, the CDR3 is TGTGCCAGCAGTTGGGACAGGGCGGACGAGCAGTACTTC.

The chain combines TRBV5-6 with TRBJ2-7; D possibly corresponds to TRBD2 (5 bases). V was shortened by 5 bases and J by 3 bases, with 18 bases between the two germline ends. The CDR3 is 15 residues long. Germline lookup yields CDR1 SGHDT and CDR2 YYEEEE. The CDR3 spells CASSPLTLDYYEQYF. CDR3 nucleotides: TGTGCCAGCAGTCCACTGACTCTAGACTACTACGAGCAGTACTTC.

This clone was seen a few times. The J gene is TRBJ1-2, the V gene TRBV2, with unresolved D. Germline lookup yields CDR1 SNHLY and CDR2 FYNNEI. V was clipped by 8 bases and J by 2 bases, with 9 bases between them. There are 12 residues in the CDR3. The CDR3 spells CASLGENYGYTF. Written as DNA, the CDR3 is TGTGCCAGCCTGGGAGAAAACTATGGCTACACCTTC.

This chain uses TRBV4-1 with TRBJ2-2; 8 nucleotides match TRBD1. Looked up from germline, CDR1 is MGHRA and CDR2 is YSYEKL. The CDR3 is made up of 19 amino acids. With 10 bases clipped from V and 3 bases from J, the junction kept 22 bases outside the gene matches. CDR3 in amino acids: CATTPRDRGLTPDTGELFF. The DNA of the CDR3 is TGCGCCACCACCCCCCGAGACAGGGGTCTGACCCCGGACACCGGGGAGCTGTTTTTT.

This chain uses TRBV4-3 with TRBJ1-2; tentative D call: TRBD1 (6 bases). The CDR3 totals 18 residues. Germline loops: CDR1 LGHNA, CDR2 YSLEER. V was shortened by 0 bases and J by 5 bases, with 22 bases between the two germline ends. CDR3 bases: TGCGCCAGCAGCCAAGATAGAGTAAGGACAGTAAGTCTGTATGGCTACACCTTC. This translates into CASSQDRVRTVSLYGYTF.